This T cell receptor (beta chain) was sequenced during a study of T cells in Graves' hyperthyroidism and ophthalmopathy. Unmatched junction bases numbered 10, after V lost 7 bases and J lost 7 bases. The CDR3 length is 14 residues. Germline CDR1 is SNHLY and CDR2 is FYNNEI. Stable Graves' hyperthyroidism meant no ophthalmopathy progression within 18 months. The TCR beta CDR3 regions underwent amplification using RNA transcripts as the source. The HTBI primer set drove a first-round RT-PCR of the TCR CDR3. TCRdb independently ran MiXCR on the multiplex PCR reads; one entry per CDR3 protein. The data contain around 500,000 distinct CDR3 sequences, 14% of them singletons. There are many counts of this clonotype.

The V gene is TRBV2, the J gene TRBJ2-7; 10 bases fit TRBD2. The clonotype was recovered from a young woman with Graves' hyperthyroidism. The sequenced material came from blood. The CDR3 loop reads CASTGLAEVREQYF. In DNA, the CDR3 is TGTGCCAGCACCGGACTAGCGGAAGTGAGGGAGCAGTACTTC.